This passage covers 8 T cell receptor beta chains from one sample sequenced in a study of naive and memory T cell subsets. An equimolar mix of two oligonucleotides served as the beta constant-region primer for TRBC1 and TRBC2. One entry per CDR3 protein results from TCRdb running MiXCR on the UMI-ligation and nested PCR reads. Found here are 32,000 or so distinct CDR3 sequences, 13% of them singletons; the top ten hold 22%. Sequencing was performed on effector memory CD4+ T cells from blood. Subset noted: effector memory, CD45RA- CD27-. The receptors stem from a human donor in good health.

The chain employs TRBV7-9 and TRBJ1-4; D possibly corresponds to TRBD1 (5 bases). The CDR3 sequence is 14 residues long. V was clipped by 5 bases and J by 4 bases, with 11 bases between them. The germline CDR1 and CDR2 sequences are SEHNR and FQNEAQ (reference sequence). CDR3 amino acids: CASSKQVFNEKLFF. CDR3 nucleotide sequence: TGTGCCAGCAGCAAACAGGTGTTTAATGAAAAACTGTTTTTT.

This clonotype was seen more than once but under ten times. The chain uses TRBV20-1 and TRBJ2-5, with a tentative D call TRBD1 (6 bases). The CDR3 consists of 17 residues. V was cut by 5 bases and J by 3 bases, with 25 bases left in between. Germline V CDR1 and CDR2: DFQATT, SNEGSKA (reference sequence). This chain's CDR3 is CSAAQTSRGFGKETQYF. CDR3 nucleotide sequence: TGCAGTGCTGCCCAGACAAGTAGGGGGTTCGGCAAAGAGACCCAGTACTTC.

This chain uses TRBV6-2 or TRBV6-3 with TRBJ2-3, with 7 bases fitting TRBD2. The CDR3 runs 16 residues. V was clipped by 4 bases and J by 0 bases; unmatched bases: 7. Germline V lookup: CDR1 MNHEY, CDR2 SVGEGT. CDR3 sequence reads: CASSWGGDGSTDTQYF. The DNA of the CDR3 is TGTGCCAGCAGTTGGGGGGGGGACGGTAGCACAGATACGCAGTATTTT.

The chain recombines TRBV28 with TRBJ2-7; D ambiguous. This CDR3 contains 15 residues. Germline V gives CDR1 MDHEN, CDR2 SYDVKM. Trimming pared 5 bases from V and 3 bases from J, leaving 17 bases between. The CDR3 DNA reads TGTGCCAGCAGTCTGACCTGCGGACCGTACTACGAGCAGTACTTC. It translates to CASSLTCGPYYEQYF.

The chain has TRBV6-2 or TRBV6-3 and TRBJ1-2; maybe TRBD1 (5 bases). The CDR3 contains 14 residues. Germline V gene sequence: CDR1 MNHEY, CDR2 SVGEGT. The germline V and J ends were trimmed by 8 bases and 4 bases, with 17 bases remaining between them. This CDR3 is CASQTSGAGYGYTF. The DNA of the CDR3 is TGTGCCAGCCAAACGTCCGGGGCTGGCTATGGCTACACCTTC.

CDR3: CASSSIRNGPSYEQYF. DNA for the CDR3: TGTGCCAGCAGTTCCATCCGGAACGGTCCGTCCTACGAGCAGTACTTC. V and J are TRBV6-5 and TRBJ2-7; D gene ambiguous. The CDR3 runs 16 residues. V lost 4 bases and J 1 base, leaving 17 bases between the germline ends. Looked up from germline, CDR1 is MNHEY and CDR2 is SVGAGI.

This clonotype was counted ten times or more. V is TRBV3-1 and J is TRBJ2-2; tentative D call: TRBD2 (6 bases). Germline V CDR1 and CDR2: LGHDT, YNNKEL (reference sequence). Trimming removed 4 bases at V and 1 base at J, with 13 bases between. This CDR3 contains 16 residues. The CDR3 is CASSRSTSRNTGELFF. DNA for the CDR3: TGTGCCAGCAGCCGATCTACTAGCAGGAACACCGGGGAGCTGTTTTTT.

The genes are TRBV28 and TRBJ1-1; the D is unclear. The CDR3 has 11 residues. V was trimmed by 7 bases and J by 0 bases, leaving 3 bases between them. CDR1 is MDHEN and CDR2 is SYDVKM in the germline V gene. CDR3 residues: CASTVNTEAFF. Written as DNA, the CDR3 is TGTGCCAGCACTGTGAACACTGAAGCTTTCTTT.